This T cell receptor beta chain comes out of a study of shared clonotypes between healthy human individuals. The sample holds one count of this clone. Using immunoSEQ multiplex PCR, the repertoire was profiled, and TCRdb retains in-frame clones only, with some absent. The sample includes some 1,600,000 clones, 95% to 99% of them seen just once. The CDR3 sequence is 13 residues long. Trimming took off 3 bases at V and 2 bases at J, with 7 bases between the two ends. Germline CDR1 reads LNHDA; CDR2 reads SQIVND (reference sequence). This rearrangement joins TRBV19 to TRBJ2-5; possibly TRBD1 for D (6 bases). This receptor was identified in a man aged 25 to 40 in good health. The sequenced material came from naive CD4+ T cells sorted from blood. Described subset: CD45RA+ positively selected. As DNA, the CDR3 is TGTGCCAGTAGTATCACAGGGCAAGAGACCCAGTACTTC. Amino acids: CASSITGQETQYF.